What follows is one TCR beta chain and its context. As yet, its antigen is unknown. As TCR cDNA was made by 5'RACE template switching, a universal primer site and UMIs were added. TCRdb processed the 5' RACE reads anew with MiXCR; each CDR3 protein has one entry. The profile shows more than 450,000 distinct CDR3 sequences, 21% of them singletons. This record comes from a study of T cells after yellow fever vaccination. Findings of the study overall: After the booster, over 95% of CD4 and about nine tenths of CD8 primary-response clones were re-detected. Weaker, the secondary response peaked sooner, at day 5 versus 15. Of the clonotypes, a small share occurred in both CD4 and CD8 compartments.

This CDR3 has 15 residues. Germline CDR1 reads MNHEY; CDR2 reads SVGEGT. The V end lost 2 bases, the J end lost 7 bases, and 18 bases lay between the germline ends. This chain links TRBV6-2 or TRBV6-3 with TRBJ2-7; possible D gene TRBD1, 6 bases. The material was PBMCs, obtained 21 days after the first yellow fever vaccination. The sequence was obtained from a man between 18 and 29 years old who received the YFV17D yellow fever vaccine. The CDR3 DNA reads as TGTGCCAGCAGTTACGCCTTAGGGGGACCGGGTGAGCAGTACTTC. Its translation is CASSYALGGPGEQYF.